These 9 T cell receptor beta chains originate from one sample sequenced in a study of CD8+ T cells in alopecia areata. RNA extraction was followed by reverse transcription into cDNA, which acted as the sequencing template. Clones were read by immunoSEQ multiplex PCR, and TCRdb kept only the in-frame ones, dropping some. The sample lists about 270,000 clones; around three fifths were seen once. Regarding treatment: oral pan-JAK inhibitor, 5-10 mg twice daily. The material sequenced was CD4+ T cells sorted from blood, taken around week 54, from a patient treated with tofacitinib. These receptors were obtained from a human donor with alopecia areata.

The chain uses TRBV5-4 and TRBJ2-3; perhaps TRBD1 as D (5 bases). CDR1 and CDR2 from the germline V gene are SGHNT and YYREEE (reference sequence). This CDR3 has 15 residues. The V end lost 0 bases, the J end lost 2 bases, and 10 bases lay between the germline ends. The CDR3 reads CASSLAQGNTDTQYF. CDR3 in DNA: TGTGCCAGCAGCTTGGCCCAGGGAAACACAGATACGCAGTATTTT.

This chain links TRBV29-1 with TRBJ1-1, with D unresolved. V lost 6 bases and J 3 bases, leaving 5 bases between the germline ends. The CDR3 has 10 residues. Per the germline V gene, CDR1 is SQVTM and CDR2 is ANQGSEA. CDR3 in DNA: TGCAGCGTCCTGTACACTGAAGCTTTCTTT. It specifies CSVLYTEAFF.

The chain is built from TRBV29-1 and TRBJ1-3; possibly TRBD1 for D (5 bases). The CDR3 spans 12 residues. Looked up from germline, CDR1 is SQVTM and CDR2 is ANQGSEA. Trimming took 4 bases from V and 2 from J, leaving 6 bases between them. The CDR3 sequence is CSVVTAGNTIYF. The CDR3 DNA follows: TGCAGCGTTGTGACAGCTGGAAACACCATATATTTT.

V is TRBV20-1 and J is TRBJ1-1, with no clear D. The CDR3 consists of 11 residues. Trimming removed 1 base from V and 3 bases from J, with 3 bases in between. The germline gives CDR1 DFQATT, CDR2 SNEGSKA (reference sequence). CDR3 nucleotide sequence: TGCAGTGCTAGAGGAGACACTGAAGCTTTCTTT. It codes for CSARGDTEAFF.

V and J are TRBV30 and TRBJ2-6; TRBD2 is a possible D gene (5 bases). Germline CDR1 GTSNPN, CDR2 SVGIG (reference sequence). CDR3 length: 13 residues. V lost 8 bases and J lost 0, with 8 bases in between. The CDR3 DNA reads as TGTGCCAGCAGCGGCTCTGGGGCCAACGTCCTGACTTTC. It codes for CASSGSGANVLTF. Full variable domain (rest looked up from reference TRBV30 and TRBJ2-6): SQTIHQWPATLVQPVGSPLSLECTVEGTSNPNLYWYRQAAGRGLQLLFYSVGIGQISSEVPQNLSASRPQDRQFILSSKKLLLSDSGFYLCASSGSGANVLTFGAGSRLTVL.

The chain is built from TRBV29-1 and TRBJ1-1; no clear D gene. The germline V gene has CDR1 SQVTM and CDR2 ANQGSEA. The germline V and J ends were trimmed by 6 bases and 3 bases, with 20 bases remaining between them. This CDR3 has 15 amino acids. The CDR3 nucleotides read TGCAGCGTCCCCCTGGACCATCGTGGGGACACTGAAGCTTTCTTT. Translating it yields CSVPLDHRGDTEAFF.

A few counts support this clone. As DNA, the CDR3 is TGTGCCAGCTCACGGGAGGATGAAAAACTGTTTTTT. It specifies CASSREDEKLFF. The chain uses TRBV18 and TRBJ1-4; unclear D gene. There are 12 residues in the CDR3. Trimming shortened V by 4 bases and J by 6 bases, and 6 bases separated the two germline ends. Germline CDR1 reads KGHSH; CDR2 reads LQKENI.

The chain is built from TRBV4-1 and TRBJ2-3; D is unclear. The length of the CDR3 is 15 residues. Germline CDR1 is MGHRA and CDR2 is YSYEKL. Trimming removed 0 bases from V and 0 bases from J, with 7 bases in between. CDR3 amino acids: CASSQESPSTDTQYF. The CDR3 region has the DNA TGCGCCAGCAGCCAAGAGTCCCCCAGCACAGATACGCAGTATTTT.

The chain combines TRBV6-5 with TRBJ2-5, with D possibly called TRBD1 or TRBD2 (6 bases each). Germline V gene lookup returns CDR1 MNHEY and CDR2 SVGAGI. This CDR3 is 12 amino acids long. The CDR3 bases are TGTGCGGCTATGGGGGGCTCAGAGACCCAGTACTTC. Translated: CAAMGGSETQYF.